This is a list of T cell receptor beta chains from one sample in a study of blood T cell repertoires in COVID-19. Repertoires were generated with immunoSEQ multiplex PCR, while TCRdb's copy carries only in-frame clones and drops some. The sample lists 99,000 or so clones; around 83% were seen once. Sample: peripheral blood. These receptors came from a woman older than 75 with active or convalescent COVID-19. The CDR3 runs from the conserved cysteine through the conserved F or W. The D gene is left open where the match is weak.

V gene: TRBV6-6
CDR3 length: 13
D gene: -
CDR3 protein: CASSPSSYNEQFF

V gene: TRBV9
CDR3 length: 19
D gene: TRBD2
CDR3 protein: CASSVRWLAGGPNTGELFF

V gene: TRBV6-1
CDR3 length: 17
D gene: -
CDR3 protein: CASSEGWGPANTGELFF

V gene: TRBV6-1
CDR3 length: 14
D gene: -
CDR3 protein: CASSEATGYSPLHF

V gene: TRBV29-1
CDR3 length: 13
D gene: TRBD1
CDR3 protein: CSAGTGENQPQHF

V gene: TRBV28
CDR3 length: 13
D gene: -
CDR3 protein: CASSTGQSGEQYF

V gene: TRBV27
CDR3 length: 13
D gene: -
CDR3 protein: CASWGRHPSEAFF

V gene: TRBV20-1
CDR3 length: 11
D gene: TRBD2
CDR3 protein: CSARTSGGQFF

V gene: TRBV7-3
CDR3 length: 14
D gene: TRBD2
CDR3 protein: CASSLTSGSDIQYF

V gene: TRBV6-5
CDR3 length: 16
D gene: TRBD2
CDR3 protein: CASSYGLAYSYNEQFF

V gene: TRBV6-5
CDR3 length: 12
D gene: -
CDR3 protein: CASRGGGTEAFF

V gene: TRBV20-1
CDR3 length: 14
D gene: -
CDR3 protein: CSASSLEDSTEAFF

V gene: TRBV7-9
CDR3 length: 13
D gene: -
CDR3 protein: CASSLQGYTEAFF

V gene: TRBV27
CDR3 length: 16
D gene: TRBD1
CDR3 protein: CASSLLGTGNQETQYF

V gene: TRBV7-2
CDR3 length: 13
D gene: -
CDR3 protein: CASSSGQVNTIYF

V gene: TRBV5-6
CDR3 length: 15
D gene: -
CDR3 protein: CASSLGHSYDYGYTF

V gene: TRBV6-5
CDR3 length: 14
D gene: TRBD2
CDR3 protein: CASRSGLRVDTQYF

V gene: TRBV6-5
CDR3 length: 14
D gene: TRBD2
CDR3 protein: CASKEGGLSETQYF

V gene: TRBV7-3
CDR3 length: 16
D gene: TRBD1
CDR3 protein: CASSLHGTGGITEAFF

V gene: TRBV5-6
CDR3 length: 17
D gene: -
CDR3 protein: CASSLAGQRSSYNEQFF

V gene: TRBV21-1
CDR3 length: 16
D gene: -
CDR3 protein: CASSKVRRDRVQPQHF

V gene: TRBV9
CDR3 length: 17
D gene: TRBD1
CDR3 protein: CASSEDTGGLYNSPLHF

V gene: TRBV5-1
CDR3 length: 15
D gene: TRBD2
CDR3 protein: CASSSRLADYNEQFF

V gene: TRBV7-3
CDR3 length: 13
D gene: TRBD1
CDR3 protein: CASSSAGGTEAFF

V gene: TRBV19
CDR3 length: 13
D gene: -
CDR3 protein: CASRAQMDNEQFF

V gene: TRBV5-5
CDR3 length: 14
D gene: -
CDR3 protein: CASSLLISGYGYTF

V gene: TRBV7-2
CDR3 length: 17
D gene: TRBD1
CDR3 protein: CASSLVLAGQGSYEQYF

V gene: TRBV9
CDR3 length: 15
D gene: -
CDR3 protein: CASSVAPQHTNVLTF

V gene: TRBV20-1
CDR3 length: 18
D gene: -
CDR3 protein: CSASQDSPFTLAKNIQYF

V gene: TRBV23-1
CDR3 length: 14
D gene: -
CDR3 protein: CASFTRGVNSPLHF

V gene: TRBV25-1
CDR3 length: 15
D gene: TRBD1
CDR3 protein: CASSDRGQGSNIQYF

V gene: TRBV28
CDR3 length: 13
D gene: -
CDR3 protein: CASSLAGSYEQYF

V gene: TRBV7-2
CDR3 length: 14
D gene: TRBD1
CDR3 protein: CASSIQGGNQPQHF

V gene: TRBV28
CDR3 length: 15
D gene: -
CDR3 protein: CASSFLTGANYGYTF

V gene: TRBV7-2
CDR3 length: 13
D gene: -
CDR3 protein: CASSLSHTDTQYF

V gene: TRBV5-1
CDR3 length: 15
D gene: TRBD1
CDR3 protein: CASSLGTGPNSPLHF

V gene: TRBV1
CDR3 length: 13
D gene: -
CDR3 protein: CTSRSGTVEKLFF

V gene: TRBV7-6
CDR3 length: 18
D gene: TRBD2
CDR3 protein: CASSYGLAGYSGANVLTF

V gene: TRBV5-6
CDR3 length: 17
D gene: -
CDR3 protein: CASSLLYTRYSGNTIYF

V gene: TRBV28
CDR3 length: 13
D gene: -
CDR3 protein: CASSFGGVGGYTF

V gene: TRBV19
CDR3 length: 14
D gene: TRBD1
CDR3 protein: CASSILQGVAEAFF

V gene: TRBV12-3/TRBV12-4
CDR3 length: 13
D gene: -
CDR3 protein: CASSFSRGTEAFF

V gene: TRBV28
CDR3 length: 13
D gene: -
CDR3 protein: CASRYGSKETQYF

V gene: TRBV9
CDR3 length: 13
D gene: -
CDR3 protein: CASSVGGGVTQYF

V gene: TRBV29-1
CDR3 length: 14
D gene: -
CDR3 protein: CSVIGQWVVSEAFF

V gene: TRBV4-2
CDR3 length: 15
D gene: TRBD1
CDR3 protein: CASSYRDRDNSPLHF

V gene: TRBV27
CDR3 length: 14
D gene: -
CDR3 protein: CASSYTPGSTEAFF

V gene: TRBV28
CDR3 length: 14
D gene: -
CDR3 protein: CASRRSGQGYGYTF

V gene: TRBV7-2
CDR3 length: 13
D gene: -
CDR3 protein: CASSLGRDYEQYF

V gene: TRBV6-6
CDR3 length: 13
D gene: TRBD1
CDR3 protein: CASIPGGSYEQYF

V gene: TRBV18
CDR3 length: 18
D gene: -
CDR3 protein: CASSPHRQGSGNTGELFF

V gene: TRBV7-3
CDR3 length: 13
D gene: -
CDR3 protein: CASSSQANQPQHF

V gene: TRBV5-1
CDR3 length: 16
D gene: TRBD2
CDR3 protein: CASSLAASGGAETQYF